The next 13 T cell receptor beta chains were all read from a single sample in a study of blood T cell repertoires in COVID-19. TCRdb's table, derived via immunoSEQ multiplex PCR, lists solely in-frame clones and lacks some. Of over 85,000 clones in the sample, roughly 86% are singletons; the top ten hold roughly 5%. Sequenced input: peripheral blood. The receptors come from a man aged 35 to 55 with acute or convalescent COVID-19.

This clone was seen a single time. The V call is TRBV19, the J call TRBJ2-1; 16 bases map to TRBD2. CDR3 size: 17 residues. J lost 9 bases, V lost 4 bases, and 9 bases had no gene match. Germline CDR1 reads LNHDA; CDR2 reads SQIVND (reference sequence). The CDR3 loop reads CASSKPPGLAGGGEQFF. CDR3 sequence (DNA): TGTGCCAGTAGTAAACCCCCGGGACTAGCGGGGGGGGGTGAGCAGTTCTTC.

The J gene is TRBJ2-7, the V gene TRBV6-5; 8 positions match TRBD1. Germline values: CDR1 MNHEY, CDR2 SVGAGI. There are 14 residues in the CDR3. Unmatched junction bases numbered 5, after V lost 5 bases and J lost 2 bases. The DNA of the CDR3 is TGTGCCAGCAGTAGACAGGGGCTCCCCTACGAGCAGTACTTC. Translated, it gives CASSRQGLPYEQYF.

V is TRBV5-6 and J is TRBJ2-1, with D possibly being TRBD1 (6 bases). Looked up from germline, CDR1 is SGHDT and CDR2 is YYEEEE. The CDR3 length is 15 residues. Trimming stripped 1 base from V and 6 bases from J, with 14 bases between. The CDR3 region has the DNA TGTGCCAGCAGCTTGCTTGCTCAGGGGCGCAATGAGCAGTTCTTC. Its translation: CASSLLAQGRNEQFF.

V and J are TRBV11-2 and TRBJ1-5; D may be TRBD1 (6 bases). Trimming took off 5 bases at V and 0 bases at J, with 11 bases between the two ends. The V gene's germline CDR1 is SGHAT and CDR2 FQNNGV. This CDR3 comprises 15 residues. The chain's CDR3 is CASSQPQGSNQPQHF. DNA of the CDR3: TGTGCCAGCAGCCAACCACAGGGTAGCAATCAGCCCCAGCATTTT. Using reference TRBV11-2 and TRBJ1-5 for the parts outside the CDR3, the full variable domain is EAGVAQSPRYKIIEKRQSVAFWCNPISGHATLYWYQQILGQGPKLLIQFQNNGVVDDSQLPKDRFSAERLKGVDSTLKIQPAKLEDSAVYLCASSQPQGSNQPQHFGDGTRLSIL.

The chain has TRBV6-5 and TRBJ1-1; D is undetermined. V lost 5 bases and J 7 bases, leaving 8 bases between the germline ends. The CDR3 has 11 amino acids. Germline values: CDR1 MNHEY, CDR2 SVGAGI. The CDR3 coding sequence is TGTGCCAGCAGTCGAGAAAATGAAGCTTTCTTT. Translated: CASSRENEAFF.

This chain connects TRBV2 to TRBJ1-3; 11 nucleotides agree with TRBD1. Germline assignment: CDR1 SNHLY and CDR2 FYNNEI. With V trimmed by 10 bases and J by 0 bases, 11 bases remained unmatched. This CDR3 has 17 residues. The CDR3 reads CATEDRGPLSSGNTIYF. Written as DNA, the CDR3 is TGTGCCACCGAGGACAGGGGGCCACTGAGCTCTGGAAACACCATATATTTT.

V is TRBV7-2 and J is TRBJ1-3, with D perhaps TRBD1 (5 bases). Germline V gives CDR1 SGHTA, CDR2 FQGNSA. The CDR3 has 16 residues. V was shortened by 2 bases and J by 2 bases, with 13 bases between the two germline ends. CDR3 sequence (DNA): TGTGCCAGCAGCTTAAAGGGGCCTCCAACTGGAAACACCATATATTTT. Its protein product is CASSLKGPPTGNTIYF.

The CDR3 DNA reads as TGCGCCAGCAGCATTGACAGCCCCAAAAACATTCAGTACTTC. Residues: CASSIDSPKNIQYF. The rearrangement uses TRBV5-1 and TRBJ2-4; D may be TRBD1 (5 bases). The CDR3 length is 14 residues. The germline V gene encodes CDR1 SGHRS and CDR2 YFSETQ. V lost 4 bases, J lost 2 bases, and 10 bases lay in between.

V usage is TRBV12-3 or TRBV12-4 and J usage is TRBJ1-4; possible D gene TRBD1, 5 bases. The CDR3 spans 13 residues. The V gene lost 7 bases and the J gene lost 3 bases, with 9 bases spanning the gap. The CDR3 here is CASNRGSNEKLFF. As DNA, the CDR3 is TGTGCCAGCAACCGGGGGTCTAATGAAAAACTGTTTTTT.

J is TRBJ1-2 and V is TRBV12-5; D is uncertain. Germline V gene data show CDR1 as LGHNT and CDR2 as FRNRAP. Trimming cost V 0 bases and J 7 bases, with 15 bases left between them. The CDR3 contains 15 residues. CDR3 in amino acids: CASGLVREQTLGYTF. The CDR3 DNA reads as TGTGCTAGTGGTTTGGTCCGGGAACAAACCCTTGGCTACACCTTC.

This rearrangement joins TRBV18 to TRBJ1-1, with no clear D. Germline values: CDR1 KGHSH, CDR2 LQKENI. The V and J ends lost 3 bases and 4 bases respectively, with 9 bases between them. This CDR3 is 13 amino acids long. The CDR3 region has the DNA TGTGCCAGCTCACCTACTGAGTCCACTGAAGCTTTCTTT. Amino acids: CASSPTESTEAFF.

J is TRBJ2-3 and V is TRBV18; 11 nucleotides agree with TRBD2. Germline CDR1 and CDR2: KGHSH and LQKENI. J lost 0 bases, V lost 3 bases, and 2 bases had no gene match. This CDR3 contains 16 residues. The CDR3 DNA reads TGTGCCAGCTCACCCCGGACTAGCGGGAGCACAGATACGCAGTATTTT. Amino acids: CASSPRTSGSTDTQYF.

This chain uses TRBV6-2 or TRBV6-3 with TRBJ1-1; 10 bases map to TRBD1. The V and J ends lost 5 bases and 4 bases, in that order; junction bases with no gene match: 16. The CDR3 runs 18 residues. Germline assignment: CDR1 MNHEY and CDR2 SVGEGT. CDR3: CASSGSRTGGDASTEAFF. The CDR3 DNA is TGTGCCAGCAGTGGGAGCCGGACAGGGGGGGACGCGAGCACTGAAGCTTTCTTT.